This is a list of T cell receptor beta chains from one sample in a study of T cell repertoires in cytomegalovirus infection. One entry per CDR3 protein, called by TCRdb with MiXCR from the reads. The sample yields about 890,000 distinct CDR3 sequences, about 33% seen once. No antigen is known for these receptors. The sequences come from cultured CD8+ T cells from PBMCs, collected from culture after CMV antigen stimulation. The receptor source for this set is a human donor in good health (CMV status not recorded). Some clones in this sample may be carry-over from other donors' samples. Both conserved end residues are part of each CDR3. A D gene is named only where the DNA matches it firmly. Some rows mark clone size as missing; the rest say once, few, many or name a class of expanded clone.

>many|TRBV7-9|NA|TRBJ2-5
TGTGCCAGCAGCTCCCCGACGACGGGCAGTTACGAGACCCAGTACTTC
CASSSPTTGSYETQYF
>NA|TRBV27|TRBD2|TRBJ2-1
TGTGCCAGCAACGAGGGCGGGGGGCCTGGGAATGAGCAGTTCTTC
CASNEGGGPGNEQFF
>few|TRBV27|TRBD2|TRBJ2-4
TGTGCCAGCAGTTTAGTGTTCCCGGGGGGAGACATTCAGTACTTC
CASSLVFPGGDIQYF
>NA|TRBV10-2|TRBD1|TRBJ2-1
TGCGCCAGCAGTTTCTGGACAGGGGGATACAATGAGCAGTTCTTC
CASSFWTGGYNEQFF
>few|TRBV7-9|TRBD1|TRBJ2-7
TGTGCCAGCAGCCCTAATCACGGGACAGACCTATACGAGCAGTACTTC
CASSPNHGTDLYEQYF
>NA|TRBV19|NA|TRBJ1-2
TGTGCCAGTATTCAACCTACAGGGAACTATGGCTACACCTTC
CASIQPTGNYGYTF
>few|TRBV25-1|TRBD1|TRBJ2-1
TGTGCCAGCAGCGACCCGGGACAGGGACCCTACAATGAGCAGTTCTTC
CASSDPGQGPYNEQFF
>NA|TRBV12-5|TRBD2|TRBJ2-3
TGTGCTAGTGGTTTGGTACTGGGGACTAGCGGTGCTAGCACAGATACGCAGTATTTT
CASGLVLGTSGASTDTQYF
>NA|TRBV6-1|NA|TRBJ2-5
TGTGCCAGCAGTGAAGTATCGAGTGGGGCTGGCGGGGCTCAAGAGACCCAGTACTTC
CASSEVSSGAGGAQETQYF
>NA|TRBV15|NA|TRBJ1-4
TGTGCCACCAGCAGCTATCCGCTTCAGGGGGAAAAACTGTTTTTT
CATSSYPLQGEKLFF
>few|TRBV7-3|TRBD2|TRBJ2-3
TGTGCCAGCAGCCCGCGGACTAGCGGGGTCTCGGATACGCAGTATTTT
CASSPRTSGVSDTQYF
>NA|TRBV12-3/TRBV12-4|NA|TRBJ2-1
TGTGCCACCCGTCGGGCCTGGGATGAGCAGTTCTTC
CATRRAWDEQFF
>once|TRBV2|NA|TRBJ2-1
TGTGCCAGCAGTGCTATTATGACAGGCCCTAATGAGCAGTTCTTC
CASSAIMTGPNEQFF
>NA|TRBV4-1|TRBD1|TRBJ2-5
TGCGCCAGCAGCCAACACCTCGACAGGGGGCTGGGAGAGACCCAGTACTTC
CASSQHLDRGLGETQYF
>many|TRBV7-8|NA|TRBJ2-2
TGTGCCAGCAGCTTAGCGCCCCCGAACGCGAACACCGGGGAGCTGTTTTTT
CASSLAPPNANTGELFF
>NA|TRBV2|TRBD2|TRBJ2-1
TGTGCCAGCAGTGAGCTAGCGGGGTTCCCAGAGCAGTTCTTC
CASSELAGFPEQFF
>NA|TRBV29-1|NA|TRBJ1-1
TGCAGCGTTGTTCGGGCGAACACTGAAGCTTTCTTT
CSVVRANTEAFF
>many|TRBV7-2|TRBD2|TRBJ2-1
TGTGCCAGCAGCTTAGTCAGCGGGGAAGGCCATGAGCAGTTCTTC
CASSLVSGEGHEQFF
>few|TRBV27|TRBD1|TRBJ1-1
TGTGCCAGCAGTTTATCGCGGGACAGGTGGGAACTGAACACTGAAGCTTTCTTT
CASSLSRDRWELNTEAFF
>once|TRBV27|TRBD1|TRBJ2-1
TGTGCCAGCAGTTTATCAAGCCCCAACAGGGGCCCCATCTCCTACAATGAGCAGTTCTTC
CASSLSSPNRGPISYNEQFF
>NA|TRBV12-3/TRBV12-4|NA|TRBJ2-3
TGTGCCAGCAGTACCGGGACCGATTTGGAGCAGTATTTT
CASSTGTDLEQYF
>few|TRBV10-3|TRBD1|TRBJ2-1
TGTGCCGGCGGACAGGGGTCGAGCAATGAGCAGTTCTTC
CAGGQGSSNEQFF
>few|TRBV15|NA|TRBJ1-5
TGTGCCACCAGCAGAGTTTCTGGGGGTCAGCCCCAGCATTTT
CATSRVSGGQPQHF
>NA|TRBV5-1|TRBD1|TRBJ2-5
TGCGCCAGCAGCGGCCGGGACAGGGTTCCTAGAGGGGTAGGGACCCAGTACTTC
CASSGRDRVPRGVGTQYF
>NA|TRBV6-2/TRBV6-3|NA|TRBJ2-5
TGTGCCAGCAGTCCAGTCAAGTACCAAGAGACCCAGTACTTC
CASSPVKYQETQYF
>NA|TRBV6-2/TRBV6-3|NA|TRBJ2-1
TGTGCCAGCAGTCCCACCCTGGTGGCCTCTTACAATGAGCAGTTCTTC
CASSPTLVASYNEQFF
>few|TRBV18|TRBD2|TRBJ2-1
TGTGCCAGCTCACTAAGCGGGGGCGCCGGGTACAATGAGCAGTTCTTC
CASSLSGGAGYNEQFF
>NA|TRBV6-1|TRBD1|TRBJ1-5
TGTGCCACGGGACAGAGCCCGCTGAGGCAGCCCCAGCATTTT
CATGQSPLRQPQHF
>NA|TRBV19|NA|TRBJ1-5
TGTGCCACTATGGGGGGGACGTTTCAGCCCCAGCATTTT
CATMGGTFQPQHF